The T cell receptor beta chain under discussion was sequenced for a study of cytomegalovirus exposure and HLA in healthy donors (dated by TCRdb to 2015 to 2018). Regarding the research as a whole: An earlier analysis of approximately 600 of the donors reported approximately 270 Gb of sequence data and 100 million to 140 million unique TCR beta sequences from roughly 200 million T cells. Class I and class II HLA loci were covered by the typing at four-digit resolution. The study profiled the T cell repertoires of approximately 700 subjects by immunosequencing and related them to cytomegalovirus serostatus. In addition to the first cohort of 666 subjects, a separate validation cohort of approximately 130 different subjects was used. The study was designed to test whether signatures of past pathogen exposure could be identified by cataloging public T cell receptors. The genetic ancestry cluster associated with self-reported Caucasian donors included about four fifths of the 300 to 450 genotyped donors. To decide whether each TCR beta V gene segment behaved as functional or pseudogenic, an earlier analysis of nearly 600 of the donors relied on high-throughput TCR beta sequencing. Among around 400 genotyped donors of the cohort, an average of about 220,000 unique TCR beta nucleotide sequences was sequenced per donor, of which approximately 19% were non-productive. Four to six DR-DQ haplotypes were handled as single units for association and clustering, since linkage in the cohort was strong. The number of typed donors differed by locus: 629-630 for A, B, C, DRB1 and DQB1; 522 for DQA1; approximately 600 for DPA1; and about 450 for DPB1. An early release covering roughly 580 HLA-typed donors comprised around 300 gigabases of sequencing data and 65 million to 100 million unique TCR sequences. To predict cytomegalovirus infection status, the study brought together high-throughput TCR immunosequencing, statistical association of individual TCRs with disease status, and machine learning. In the later analysis, no new phenotypic data were used to find candidate immune exposures; instead, reliance was placed on TCR beta sequences and their occurrence across donors. A later genetic analysis used genome-wide SNP genotypes for about 60% of the roughly 700 donors, treating that subset as a discovery cohort. All discovery cohort repertoires had been generated on a single sequencing platform. A later analysis re-examined previously published TCR beta repertoires from hundreds of donors and added high-resolution HLA genotyping to investigate patterns of TCR occurrence. Donor age, sex, ethnicity and CMV serostatus were collected together with the repertoire data.

The cohort consisted of 650 to 700 healthy bone marrow donors. At the time of sampling, every cohort member was nominally healthy, though immune exposures that went unrecorded were likely present. The donor tested CMV seronegative, placing the donor among the 350 or so seronegative members of the cohort. Each donor provided a peripheral blood sample, and peripheral blood mononuclear cells were used for TCR beta sequencing. Genomic DNA extraction from the blood cell samples was performed with the Qiagen DNeasy Blood Extraction Kit. The library was made by the immunoSEQ multiplex PCR assay. The multiplex PCR relied on a mix of 60 forward primers for TCR Vbeta segments and 13 reverse primers for TCR Jbeta segments. The CDR3 region of rearranged TCR beta genes was amplified from genomic DNA with a multiplex PCR assay. The Illumina HiSeq System was used to sequence the amplified TCR beta libraries as 87-base-pair reads. The study's processing was this. In a later analysis, some 80 million unique TCR beta chains were counted across the 690 or so repertoires, and around 11 million of these chains were shared by at least two donors. To remove PCR and sequencing errors, raw reads were error-corrected and collapsed into unique sequences using a nearest-neighbor algorithm that merged closely related sequences. CDR3 sequences were aligned to IMGT reference sequences to assign V, D and J gene segments. For a sequence to be retained, a match of at least six nucleotides was required to both a V gene segment and a J gene segment. A rearrangement was called productive if the CDR3 had no stop codons and remained in frame with V and J, and every other rearrangement was called non-productive. CDR3 was defined by IMGT convention, running from the second conserved V-encoded cysteine to the conserved J-encoded phenylalanine. Sequences without an unambiguous match to a single V gene segment were excluded from the earlier analysis of a few hundred of the donors. In an earlier analysis of some 590 of the donors, V segments were called functional above 56.7% productive rearrangements and were called segregating when the between-donor standard deviation exceeded 5%. A statistical classification framework was built to diagnose cytomegalovirus status from the catalog of TCR beta chain sequences. V and J gene assignment, in a later analysis, came from comparing TCR nucleotide sequences with IMGT/GENE-DB human TR gene sequences. Using the TCRdist pipeline, a later analysis assigned CDR3 sequences along with most-parsimonious VDJ recombination scenarios. In a later analysis, every TCR beta chain was defined by the combination of its CDR3 amino acid sequence and its V-gene family, and reads without a unique V-gene family were dropped. In a later analysis, a few hundred highly shared, low-generation-probability nucleotide sequences were removed to address suspected cross-contamination and a sequencing artifact. A later analysis calculated a clonal expansion index for each public chain from normalized within-repertoire ranks of inferred template counts. A later analysis computed generation probabilities with a VDJ recombination model fitted to out-of-frame rearrangements, and checked the results against IGoR. In a later analysis, TCR-TCR, TCR-HLA and TCR-CMV co-occurrence was scored with hypergeometric tests, and a repertoire-size bias correction was applied to TCR pairs. False discovery rates were estimated in a later analysis by permuting HLA or CMV assignments 20 times. A later analysis grouped co-occurring TCRs with DBSCAN, adding TCRdist sequence similarity when clustering within HLA-allele-positive subsets. For co-occurrence clustering, repertoires with fewer than 30,000 or more than 120,000 public chains were excluded, along with several repertoires with anomalous nucleotide sharing. The source is immuneACCESS, and TCRdb retained only in-frame sequences with V and J called. Part of the clones is not carried over; for the studies checked, unresolved V genes explain less than half of this, and the remainder is unexplained. That table is the source of V, J and clone size, and D and trimming were worked out from the DNA. This sample holds 200,000 or so clones; over 75% were observed only once. The ten largest clonotypes hold about 0.24% of the sample.

What the work shows at the level of the full study, not this receptor alone: In an earlier analysis of 500 to 650 of the donors, most TCR beta V segments appeared in productive rearrangements about 90% or about 30% of the time, broadly matching IMGT annotations. Specific HLA alleles were associated with roughly 16,000 TCR beta sequences at a false discovery rate of 0.05 in a later analysis. Linkage disequilibrium might explain the correlated functional status among segregating V segments, but an unknown experimental factor could not be ruled out. In a later genetic analysis, fewer N-insertions in productive TCRs were reported among donors in an Asian-associated ancestry cluster than the roughly 710-donor mean. Presence/absence analyses assumed roughly uniform sequencing depth across donors, an assumption that may not hold. The classifier was reported to diagnose cytomegalovirus status with high specificity and sensitivity in both the original cohort and the validation cohort. Because HLA typing was unavailable for some donors at each locus, only the typed subset was used in association tests. In a later analysis, HLA-associated TCR beta chains showed more clonal expansion and lower generation probabilities than non-associated chains that were equally common. The cohort was sequenced for TCR beta chains only, and without alpha or paired-chain data the features that could be detected were limited. A few of the identified cytomegalovirus-associated TCR beta chains were confirmed in vitro to be specific for cytomegalovirus antigens. According to a later analysis, parvovirus B19, influenza, CMV and Epstein-Barr virus appeared linked to several top co-occurrence clusters. Some IMGT-functional V segments, including TRBV6-2 and TRBV6-3, could not be distinguished by the 87-base-pair reads and were therefore excluded. A further reported finding was that TCR beta sequences accurately predicted the HLA-A and HLA-B alleles for most subjects in the first cohort. A later analysis found that TCR association rates varied across HLA loci, with DRB1 alleles showing the most associated TCRs and HLA-C alleles the fewest. For the cohort, immune exposure information was limited to CMV serostatus. A group of highly shared sequence variants was considered likely to be a technical artifact of the sequencing pipeline. In the study, approximately 160 TCR beta chains were listed as associated with cytomegalovirus. The authors suggested that the approach could potentially be generalized to other disease states and immunological phenotypes. Because counts were too low, some 16 rarely observed V segments, including chromosome 9 orphons, were excluded from the earlier analysis of a few hundred of the donors. Most TCR sequences were seen in very few donors, while some public TCRs were found in many individuals. A later genetic analysis associated a missense DCLRE1C variant with V-gene and J-gene trimming of TCR beta chains, and an independent cohort replicated the association. According to a later analysis, most CMV-associated TCR beta chains appeared to be HLA-restricted, and the HLA associations seemed to be driven largely by CMV exposure. Strong co-occurrence of HLA alleles, especially DR and DQ, made assigning TCR associations to individual alleles difficult.

The CDR3 sequence holds 14 residues, the cysteine and phenylalanine included. The entry retains the CDR3 DNA only, 42 bases that are in frame from base 1. Trimming leaves V shorter by 3 bases and J shorter by 2 bases, with the junction holding 4 bases beyond the gene matches. The germline V gene supplies CDR1 SGDLS and CDR2 YYNGEE. A remark on this clone: Its recognized antigen is unknown. No clone much larger than this one lies a single base away; base qualities are absent.

The rearranged segments are TRBV9 and TRBJ1-1; TRBD1 fits 7 bases in the junction. This clonotype was obtained from a girl less than two years old in good health and CMV-seronegative. Sequenced input: PBMCs. The CDR3: CASSANRGNTEAFF. The DNA sequence is TGTGCCAGCAGCGCAAACAGGGGAAACACTGAAGCTTTCTTT.